This T cell receptor beta chain stems from a study of blood T cell repertoires in COVID-19. Sequencing used immunoSEQ multiplex PCR; TCRdb keeps in-frame clones, though not all of them. The profile shows over 300,000 clones, roughly 90% of them singletons. Trimming took off 5 bases at V and 0 bases at J, with 8 bases between the two ends. The CDR3 loop spans 13 amino acids. Germline lookup yields CDR1 SGHAT and CDR2 FQDESV (reference sequence). This sequence originates from a man aged 40-55 years with acute or convalescent COVID-19. The sequenced sample was peripheral blood. The rearrangement links TRBV11-1 to TRBJ2-7; TRBD1 is a possible D gene (6 bases). The CDR3 reads CASSPDSSYEQYF. The CDR3 nucleotides are TGTGCCAGCAGCCCGGACAGCTCCTACGAGCAGTACTTC.